Listed here are 23 T cell receptor beta chains from one sample, sequenced in a study of blood T cell repertoires in COVID-19. Generated by immunoSEQ multiplex PCR, the TCRdb table keeps only in-frame clones and is missing some. Found here are roughly 100,000 clones, 75% to 95% of them singletons; the top ten hold about 5.5%. Sequences were obtained from peripheral blood. These receptors all stem from a man over 45 with acute or convalescent COVID-19.

The V call is TRBV30, the J call TRBJ2-5, with D possibly TRBD2 on 6 matching bases. The CDR3 runs to 13 residues. V was shortened by 3 bases and J by 5 bases, with 13 bases between the two germline ends. CDR1 is GTSNPN and CDR2 is SVGIG in the germline V gene (reference sequence). This CDR3 is CAWRISGAETQYF. DNA of the CDR3: TGTGCCTGGAGGATTAGCGGAGCCGAGACCCAGTACTTC. Supplemented by reference TRBV30 and TRBJ2-5, the full variable domain reads SQTIHQWPATLVQPVGSPLSLECTVEGTSNPNLYWYRQAAGRGLQLLFYSVGIGQISSEVPQNLSASRPQDRQFILSSKKLLLSDSGFYLCAWRISGAETQYFGPGTRLLVL.

The chain joins TRBV29-1 to TRBJ1-2; 11 bases line up with TRBD1. J gave up 7 bases and V 8 bases, and 18 bases lay outside the gene matches. The CDR3 is 16 amino acids. CDR1 SQVTM and CDR2 ANQGSEA come from the germline V gene. CDR3 nucleotide sequence: TGCAGCTTTGTCCGCAGGACAGGGGGCGATCCTAGTGGCTACACCTTC. As protein: CSFVRRTGGDPSGYTF.

The chain is built from TRBV11-2 and TRBJ2-7; 9 nucleotides line up with TRBD2. Germline CDR1 SGHAT, CDR2 FQNNGV. This CDR3 is built from 15 residues. V trimming: 0 bases; J trimming: 3 bases; junction bases outside the gene matches: 3. The CDR3 here is CASSLDSGSHYEQYF. For the CDR3, the DNA is TGTGCCAGCAGCTTAGATAGCGGGAGTCACTACGAGCAGTACTTC. The full variable domain, its missing parts supplied by reference TRBV11-2 and TRBJ2-7, is EAGVAQSPRYKIIEKRQSVAFWCNPISGHATLYWYQQILGQGPKLLIQFQNNGVVDDSQLPKDRFSAERLKGVDSTLKIQPAKLEDSAVYLCASSLDSGSHYEQYFGPGTRLTVT.

V gene TRBV27 combines with J gene TRBJ1-2, with 8 bases identical to TRBD1. This CDR3 has 15 residues. Trimming cost V 0 bases and J 4 bases; bases outside gene matches: 4. CDR1 and CDR2 from the germline V gene are MNHEY and SMNVEV (reference sequence). CDR3 amino acids: CASSLSGTGFYGYTF. The CDR3 DNA reads as TGTGCCAGCAGTTTATCCGGGACAGGTTTCTATGGCTACACCTTC.

The chain has TRBV18 and TRBJ1-1; D is perhaps TRBD1 (5 bases). V was pared by 4 bases and J by 1 base, with 10 bases between. This CDR3 spans 14 amino acids. Germline assignment: CDR1 KGHSH and CDR2 LQKENI. The CDR3 region is CASSRLGPNTEAFF. The CDR3 DNA is TGTGCCAGCTCACGCCTGGGGCCGAACACTGAAGCTTTCTTT.

The rearrangement links TRBV7-9 to TRBJ2-7; 11 nucleotides match TRBD2. The CDR3 extends over 18 amino acids. Germline V gene sequence: CDR1 SEHNR, CDR2 FQNEAQ (reference sequence). V shed 1 base, J shed 0 bases, and the junction held 8 bases outside the gene matches. For the CDR3, the DNA is TGTGCCAGCAGCTTAGGAGGGACTAGCGGCCCGAGCTCCTACGAGCAGTACTTC. It specifies CASSLGGTSGPSSYEQYF.

CDR3 bases: TGTGCCAGCTCACCACCCCTCCTAGCGGGGGGAAATGAGCAGTTCTTC. Residues: CASSPPLLAGGNEQFF. This rearrangement joins TRBV18 to TRBJ2-1; the match to TRBD2 covers 11 bases. Germline assignment: CDR1 KGHSH and CDR2 LQKENI. J gave up 7 bases and V 0 bases, and 5 bases lay outside the gene matches. The CDR3 covers 16 residues.

The chain is built from TRBV11-2 and TRBJ1-2; a possible D gene is TRBD1 (5 bases). This CDR3 is built from 14 residues. Germline CDR1 is SGHAT and CDR2 is FQNNGV. The V end was cut by 5 bases, the J end by 2 bases, with 12 bases between. Here the CDR3 DNA reads TGTGCCAGCAGCCCGGAGGGACGGAACTATGGCTACACCTTC. Amino acid sequence: CASSPEGRNYGYTF.

The CDR3 spells CASSPTSGGYNEQFF. The DNA for the CDR3 is TGTGCCAGCAGCCCGACTAGCGGGGGATACAATGAGCAGTTCTTC. The chain recombines TRBV5-4 with TRBJ2-1; 12 bases align to TRBD2. Germline loops: CDR1 SGHNT, CDR2 YYREEE (reference sequence). This CDR3 contains 15 residues. V shed 4 bases, J shed 4 bases, and the junction held 3 bases outside the gene matches.

The J gene is TRBJ2-2, the V gene TRBV19; D not certain. CDR3 size: 14 residues. Germline V gives CDR1 LNHDA, CDR2 SQIVND (reference sequence). Between the trimmed V and J ends, which lost 3 bases and 5 bases, there was a span of 10 bases. CDR3 coding DNA: TGTGCCAGTAGTATCGGTCTTACTACCGGGGAGCTGTTTTTT. It is translated as CASSIGLTTGELFF.

The gene calls are TRBV9 and TRBJ1-5; no reliable D call. Between the trimmed V and J ends, which lost 4 bases and 5 bases, there was a span of 7 bases. The CDR3 is 12 residues long. The germline CDR1 and CDR2 sequences are SGDLS and YYNGEE. The CDR3 DNA reads as TGTGCCAGCAGCCCCGGGGATCAGCCCCAGCATTTT. Amino acids: CASSPGDQPQHF. Complete variable domain (other parts from reference TRBV9 and TRBJ1-5): DSGVTQTPKHLITATGQRVTLRCSPRSGDLSVYWYQQSLDQGLQFLIQYYNGEERAKGNILERFSAQQFPDLHSELNLSSLELGDSALYFCASSPGDQPQHFGDGTRLSIL.

The chain recombines TRBV18 with TRBJ1-2; D may be TRBD1 (6 bases). The CDR3 contains 14 residues. V dropped 3 bases and J dropped 8 bases, with 16 bases sitting between them. The V gene's germline CDR1 is KGHSH and CDR2 LQKENI. The CDR3 nucleotides are TGTGCCAGCTCACCCCCAGGGGTCGTATGGGGCTACACCTTC. Translated: CASSPPGVVWGYTF.

This chain joins TRBV6-5 and TRBJ1-2; D gene unclear. CDR1 MNHEY and CDR2 SVGAGI come from the germline V gene. The V and J ends lost 6 bases and 3 bases respectively, with 11 bases between them. The CDR3 length is 13 residues. The CDR3 region has the DNA TGTGCCAGCAGCCTTACAGAAGACTATGGCTACACCTTC. Amino acid sequence: CASSLTEDYGYTF.

This clone appeared once. The chain couples TRBV30 to TRBJ1-1, with TRBD1 identical over 8 bases. The CDR3 covers 13 residues. J was trimmed by 1 base and V by 3 bases; bases with no gene match: 1. CDR1 and CDR2 (germline): GTSNPN, SVGIG (reference sequence). CDR3 amino acids: CAWSDRGNTEAFF. DNA of the CDR3: TGTGCCTGGAGCGACAGGGGGAACACTGAAGCTTTCTTT.

The chain is built from TRBV7-9 and TRBJ2-7; 7 nucleotides line up with TRBD2. The length of the CDR3 is 11 residues. Germline V CDR1 and CDR2: SEHNR, FQNEAQ (reference sequence). V shed 5 bases, J shed 10 bases, and the junction held 5 bases outside the gene matches. CDR3 sequence (DNA): TGTGCCAGCAGCGCGGGGAGGGCACAGTACTTC. It yields the protein CASSAGRAQYF.

V is TRBV6-5 and J is TRBJ1-3; no definite D call. Deletions cut 3 bases from V and 0 bases from J, with 3 bases between. The CDR3 totals 13 residues. Germline assignment: CDR1 MNHEY and CDR2 SVGAGI. DNA of the CDR3: TGTGCCAGCAGTTATAGCTCTGGAAACACCATATATTTT. Protein sequence: CASSYSSGNTIYF.

This clone was found a few times. The gene calls are TRBV27 and TRBJ1-2, with TRBD1 as a possible D gene (6 bases). Germline CDR1 reads MNHEY; CDR2 reads SMNVEV (reference sequence). The CDR3 spans 13 residues. The V and J ends lost 3 bases and 4 bases respectively, with 9 bases between them. The CDR3 DNA is TGTGCCAGCAGTTTGAGCAGGGGCTATGGCTACACCTTC. Translating it yields CASSLSRGYGYTF.

Only one count was recorded for this clone. The genes are TRBV7-2 and TRBJ2-5; 11 bases are a match to TRBD2. The CDR3 is 16 residues long. V gave up 2 bases and J gave up 1 base; unmatched junction bases: 3. The germline V gene has CDR1 SGHTA and CDR2 FQGNSA. CDR3 DNA: TGTGCCAGCAGCTTAACTGGGACTAGCGGCCAAGAGACCCAGTACTTC. Its protein is CASSLTGTSGQETQYF.

The chain uses TRBV11-2 and TRBJ2-2; D is uncertain. The germline V gene encodes CDR1 SGHAT and CDR2 FQNNGV. The CDR3 consists of 12 residues. V shed 3 bases and J shed 4 bases, with 3 bases lying between them. CDR3 in DNA: TGTGCCAGCAGCTTGAGCACCGGGGAGCTGTTTTTT. Translating it yields CASSLSTGELFF. The complete variable domain, with remaining parts taken from reference TRBV11-2 and TRBJ2-2, reads EAGVAQSPRYKIIEKRQSVAFWCNPISGHATLYWYQQILGQGPKLLIQFQNNGVVDDSQLPKDRFSAERLKGVDSTLKIQPAKLEDSAVYLCASSLSTGELFFGEGSRLTVL.

This chain connects TRBV14 to TRBJ2-2; TRBD2 matches 10 bases. The CDR3 is made up of 18 amino acids. CDR1 and CDR2 (germline): SGHDN, FVKESK. The trim removed 1 base at V and 3 bases at J, leaving 8 bases unmatched. CDR3 sequence (DNA): TGTGCCAGCAGCCAAGTGGGGTGGCTAGCGGGAGACACCGGGGAGCTGTTTTTT. It encodes CASSQVGWLAGDTGELFF.

The rearrangement uses TRBV24-1 and TRBJ2-1, with 7 bases lining up with TRBD2. CDR3 length equals 14 residues. Looked up from germline, CDR1 is KGHDR and CDR2 is SFDVKD. After removal of 9 bases from V and 2 bases from J, the junction contained 6 bases not matched to a gene. CDR3 protein: CATSGLPPYNEQFF. DNA of the CDR3: TGTGCCACCTCGGGACTACCCCCCTACAATGAGCAGTTCTTC.

V and J are TRBV14 and TRBJ2-1; 8 bases line up with TRBD2. This CDR3 contains 16 residues. J was trimmed by 6 bases and V by 3 bases; bases with no gene match: 10. Germline CDR1 is SGHDN and CDR2 is FVKESK. For the CDR3, the DNA is TGTGCCAGCAGCCATGGACTAGCAAGGTGGTCCAATGAGCAGTTCTTC. Translating it yields CASSHGLARWSNEQFF. The complete variable domain, with remaining parts taken from reference TRBV14 and TRBJ2-1, reads EAGVTQFPSHSVIEKGQTVTLRCDPISGHDNLYWYRRVMGKEIKFLLHFVKESKQDESGMPNNRFLAERTGGTYSTLKVQPAELEDSGVYFCASSHGLARWSNEQFFGPGTRLTVL.

The chain links TRBV7-8 to TRBJ2-7; TRBD2 agrees at 12 bases. The CDR3 length is 15 residues. CDR1 is SGHVS and CDR2 is FQNEAQ in the germline V gene. J lost 4 bases, V lost 5 bases, and 6 bases had no gene match. CDR3: CASSPSTSGSYEQYF. The CDR3 DNA follows: TGTGCCAGCAGCCCCTCGACTAGCGGGAGTTACGAGCAGTACTTC.